This is a list of T cell receptor beta chains from one sample in a study of T-cell reconstitution after alpha-beta-depleted transplantation in children. Using its own MiXCR run on the PCR reads, TCRdb lists one record per CDR3 protein. This table holds under 450,000 distinct CDR3 sequences, 16% found once. The material was PBMCs, mostly from graft donor cells, obtained 360 days after TCRalphabeta/CD19-depleted stem cell transplant. The receptors stem from a boy younger than two who had a stem cell transplant for Wiskott-Aldrich syndrome, so the T cells may come from the graft donor. Each CDR3 is given with its conserved first and last residue. D genes are given only for firm matches. Size values are once, few and many counts, or a class for expanded clones, and some rows have none.

d_call	j_call	v_call	clone_size	cdr3_aa	cdr3_nt
TRBD1	TRBJ2-7	TRBV20-1	many	CSARKQGSYEQYF	TGCAGTGCTAGAAAACAGGGGTCCTACGAGCAGTACTTC
.	TRBJ2-1	TRBV5-1	many	CASSLGAYNEQFF	TGTGCCAGCAGCCTCGGGGCCTACAATGAGCAGTTCTTC
.	TRBJ1-2	TRBV20-1	few	CSAISTGLIYGYTF	TGCAGTGCTATATCTACAGGGTTGATCTATGGCTACACCTTC
.	TRBJ2-6	TRBV2	.	CASSVRGSLGKSGANVLTF	TGTGCCAGCAGTGTCAGAGGGTCGCTTGGGAAGTCTGGGGCCAACGTCCTGACTTTC
TRBD1	TRBJ2-7	TRBV2	few	CARKEMTGGYEQYF	TGTGCCAGGAAGGAGATGACAGGGGGCTACGAGCAGTACTTC
.	TRBJ2-3	TRBV20-1	few	CSANADTDTQYF	TGCAGTGCTAATGCCGACACAGATACGCAGTATTTT
.	TRBJ2-1	TRBV12-3/TRBV12-4	many	CASSFARGAYNEQFF	TGTGCCAGCAGTTTTGCCAGGGGCGCCTACAATGAGCAGTTCTTC
TRBD1	TRBJ1-2	TRBV28	.	CASSLTRSITGAGGYTF	TGTGCCAGCAGTTTAACTCGGTCCATCACAGGGGCTGGTGGCTACACCTTC
TRBD2	TRBJ2-2	TRBV3-1	.	CASSKKRGNTGELFF	TGTGCCAGCAGCAAAAAGCGGGGGAACACCGGGGAGCTGTTTTTT
TRBD2	TRBJ2-2	TRBV11-1	.	CASSLTIPRWRERDTGELFF	TGTGCCAGCAGCTTAACTATCCCCAGATGGCGGGAGAGGGACACCGGGGAGCTGTTTTTT
TRBD1	TRBJ1-6	TRBV5-1	few	CASSLPTGVDSPLHF	TGCGCCAGCAGCTTGCCAACAGGGGTGGATTCACCCCTCCACTTT